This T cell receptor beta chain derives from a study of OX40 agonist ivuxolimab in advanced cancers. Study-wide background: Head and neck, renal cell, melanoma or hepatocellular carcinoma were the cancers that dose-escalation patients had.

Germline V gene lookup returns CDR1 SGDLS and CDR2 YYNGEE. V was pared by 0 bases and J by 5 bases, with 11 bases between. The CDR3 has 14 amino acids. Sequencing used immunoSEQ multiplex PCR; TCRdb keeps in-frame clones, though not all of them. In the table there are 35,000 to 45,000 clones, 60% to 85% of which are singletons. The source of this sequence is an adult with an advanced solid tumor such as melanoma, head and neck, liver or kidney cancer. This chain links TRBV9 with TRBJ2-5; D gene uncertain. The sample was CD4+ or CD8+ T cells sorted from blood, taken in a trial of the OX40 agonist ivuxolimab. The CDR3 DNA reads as TGTGCCAGCAGCGTAGAAGGGTTTGGGGAGACCCAGTACTTC. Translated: CASSVEGFGETQYF.